This T cell receptor beta chain was recovered during a study of cytomegalovirus exposure and HLA in healthy donors. Across the study: Researchers found that roughly 81% of 350 to 500 genotyped donors fell within the Caucasian-associated ancestry cluster.

About this clone itself: Its target is unknown.

CDR3 length: 15 amino acids. The PCR employed 60 Vbeta primers together with 13 Jbeta primers. The data were produced by immunoSEQ multiplex PCR, yet TCRdb's version contains in-frame clones alone and is incomplete. The record lists 77,000 or so clones, of which the ten most abundant hold about 4.2%. Study results and limitations: Near-uniform donor sequencing depth was presumed by presence/absence analyses. Reportedly, HLA-A and HLA-B alleles of most subjects were accurately predicted from TCR beta. Investigators reported 164 TCR beta chains as tied to cytomegalovirus.

Source material: PBMCs. The genes are TRBV1 and TRBJ2-5; TRBD2, the table's D call, was not compared with the DNA. TRBV1 is a pseudogene segment. This receptor was identified in a young man in good health and CMV-seronegative. CDR3 protein: CTSSQLRSGYETQYF. The CDR3 region has the DNA TGCACCAGCAGCCAACTTCGTAGCGGGTATGAGACCCAGTACTTC.